The text below deals with one T cell receptor beta chain. One end of the junction varies from germline; a read error may be responsible. Documented time point: persistent/refractory GD, antithyroid drugs over 5 years with positive TRAb. The authors made the TCR library using RNA they extracted from PBMCs. Construction of the TCR beta libraries employed iRepertoire HTBI primers in conjunction with Arm-PCR of CDR3 regions. TCRdb independently ran MiXCR on the multiplex PCR reads; one entry per CDR3 protein. The sample carries about 290,000 distinct CDR3 sequences, under 25% recorded once. The sample belongs to a study of regulatory T cells in long-lasting Graves disease. CDR1 ENHRY and CDR2 SYGVKD come from the germline V gene. The CDR3 covers 16 residues.

V is TRBV10-3 and J is TRBJ2-6; possible D gene TRBD2, 6 bases. The TCR originated in a female donor with Graves disease. Specimen: peripheral blood mononuclear cells (PBMCs), collected when the disease was refractory, from a patient treated with antithyroid drugs. The CDR3 DNA follows: TGTGCCATCAGTGACCTCAGGGACTCTGGAGCCAACGTCCTGACTTTC. It codes for CAISDLRDSGANVLTF.